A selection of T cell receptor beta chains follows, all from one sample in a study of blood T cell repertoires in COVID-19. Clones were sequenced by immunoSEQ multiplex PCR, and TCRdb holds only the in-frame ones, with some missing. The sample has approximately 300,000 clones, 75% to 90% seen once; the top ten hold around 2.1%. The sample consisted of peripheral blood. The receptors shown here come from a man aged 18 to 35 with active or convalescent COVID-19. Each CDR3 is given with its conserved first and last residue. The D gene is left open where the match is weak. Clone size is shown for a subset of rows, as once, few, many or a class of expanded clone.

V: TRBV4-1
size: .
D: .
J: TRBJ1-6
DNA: TGCGCCAGCAGCCAAGATATGGTGCAGACTTATAATTCACCCCTCCACTTT
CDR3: CASSQDMVQTYNSPLHF

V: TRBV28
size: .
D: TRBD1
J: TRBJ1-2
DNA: TGTGCCAGCAGTTTAGCAACCGGGACAGGGGAGGGCTACACCTTC
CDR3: CASSLATGTGEGYTF

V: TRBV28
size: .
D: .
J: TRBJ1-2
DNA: TGTGCCAGCAGTTTAGGCGGGGCCTCTTATGGCTACACCTTC
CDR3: CASSLGGASYGYTF

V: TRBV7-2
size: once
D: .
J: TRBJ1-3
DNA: TGTGCCAGCAGCTTAGTTATTGGAAACACCATATATTTT
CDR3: CASSLVIGNTIYF

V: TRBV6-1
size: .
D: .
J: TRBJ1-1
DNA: TGTGCCAGCAGTGAACACATCACTGAAGCTTTCTTT
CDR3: CASSEHITEAFF

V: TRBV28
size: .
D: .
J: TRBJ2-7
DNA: TGTGCCAGTGGGTCTCCCACTTCGGGGACAAGTAACTTCTACGAGCAGTACTTC
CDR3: CASGSPTSGTSNFYEQYF

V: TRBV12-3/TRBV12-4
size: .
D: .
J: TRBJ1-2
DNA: TGTGCCAGCAGGCTACAGGGTCACTATGGCTACACCTTC
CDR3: CASRLQGHYGYTF

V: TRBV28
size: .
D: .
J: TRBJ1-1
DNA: TGTGCCAGCAGTCCTTACAGGGTAAGAAGGAACACTGAAGCTTTCTTT
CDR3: CASSPYRVRRNTEAFF

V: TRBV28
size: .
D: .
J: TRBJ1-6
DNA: TGTGCCAGCAGTTTAACAGGGAATTCACCCCTCCACTTT
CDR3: CASSLTGNSPLHF

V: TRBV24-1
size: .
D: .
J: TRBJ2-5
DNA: TGTGCCACCAGTGAACTTGGGGGGTTGGAGACCCAGTACTTC
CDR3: CATSELGGLETQYF

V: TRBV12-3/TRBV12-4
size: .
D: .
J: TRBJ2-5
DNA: TGTGCCAGCACCTCGAGCGTTGCCCCAACCCAGTACTTC
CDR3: CASTSSVAPTQYF

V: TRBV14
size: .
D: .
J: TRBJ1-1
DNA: TGTGCCAGCAGCCAAATAGGGGCAGGGAAAGTGAACACTGAAGCTTTCTTT
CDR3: CASSQIGAGKVNTEAFF

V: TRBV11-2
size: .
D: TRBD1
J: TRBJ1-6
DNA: TGTGCCAGCAGCACCCGGACAGGGCTCGATTCACCCCTCCACTTT
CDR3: CASSTRTGLDSPLHF

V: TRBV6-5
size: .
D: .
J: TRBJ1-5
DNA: TGTGCCAGCAGTTCGCAGATTAATCAGCCCCAGCATTTT
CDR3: CASSSQINQPQHF

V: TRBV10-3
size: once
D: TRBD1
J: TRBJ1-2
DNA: TGTGCCACCACAGGGGACCCGGCCTCCTATGGCTACACCTTC
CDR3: CATTGDPASYGYTF

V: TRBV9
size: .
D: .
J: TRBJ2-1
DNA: TGTGCCAGCAGCGTACCCCAAAACAATGAGCAGTTCTTC
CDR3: CASSVPQNNEQFF

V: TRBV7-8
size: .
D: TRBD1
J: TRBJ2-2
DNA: TGTGCCAGCAGCCCCGGGACAGGGAGGAGGACCGGGGAGCTGTTTTTT
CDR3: CASSPGTGRRTGELFF

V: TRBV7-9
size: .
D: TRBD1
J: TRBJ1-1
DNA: TGTGCCAGCAACCCCCTGGAGGGACAGCACACTGAAGCTTTCTTT
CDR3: CASNPLEGQHTEAFF

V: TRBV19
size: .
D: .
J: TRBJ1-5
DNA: TGTGCCAGTAGTATTAGGGGTAATGATCAGCCCCAGCATTTT
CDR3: CASSIRGNDQPQHF

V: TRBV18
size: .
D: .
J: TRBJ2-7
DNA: TGTGCCAGCTCACCACCTTCAGGGACCTACGAGCAGTACTTC
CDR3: CASSPPSGTYEQYF

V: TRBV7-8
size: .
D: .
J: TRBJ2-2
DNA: TGTGCCAGCAGCTTGAGAAACACCGGGGAGCTGTTTTTT
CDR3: CASSLRNTGELFF

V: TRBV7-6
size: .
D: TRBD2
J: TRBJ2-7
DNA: TGTGCCAGCAGCCCCCCATTCGGGACTATGAAATACGAGCAGTACTTC
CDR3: CASSPPFGTMKYEQYF

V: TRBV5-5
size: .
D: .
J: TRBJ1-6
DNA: TGTGCCAGCAGCTTAGCAGGGTTGAGCTCACCCCTCCACTTT
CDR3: CASSLAGLSSPLHF

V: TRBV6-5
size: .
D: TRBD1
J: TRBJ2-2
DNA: TGTGCCAGCAGTTACGTCGCAGGGACAGGCACCGGGGAGCTGTTTTTT
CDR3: CASSYVAGTGTGELFF

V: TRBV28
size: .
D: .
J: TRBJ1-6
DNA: TGTGCCAGCAGACAGGGAAGACCCTATAATTCACCCCTCCACTTT
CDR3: CASRQGRPYNSPLHF

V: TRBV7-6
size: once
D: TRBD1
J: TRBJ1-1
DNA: TGTGCCAGCAGCAACGACAGGGGGCTGAACACTGAAGCTTTCTTT
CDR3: CASSNDRGLNTEAFF

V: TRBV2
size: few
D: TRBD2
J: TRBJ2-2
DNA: TGTGCCAGCAGTGACGTTAGCGGGAGGGCCGGCGTCACCGGGGAGCTGTTTTTT
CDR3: CASSDVSGRAGVTGELFF

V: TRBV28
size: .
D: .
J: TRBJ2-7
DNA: TGTGCCAGCAGTCTCAGACAGGTTAGGCAGTACTTC
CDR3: CASSLRQVRQYF

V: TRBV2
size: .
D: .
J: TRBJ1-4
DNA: TGTGCCAGCAGTGTCGACCAGTTCGGGGAAAAACTGTTTTTT
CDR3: CASSVDQFGEKLFF

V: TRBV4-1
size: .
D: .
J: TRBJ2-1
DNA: TGCGCCAGCAGCCCAAGGGGGTCCCACAATGAGCAGTTCTTC
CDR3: CASSPRGSHNEQFF

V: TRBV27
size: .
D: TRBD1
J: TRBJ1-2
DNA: TGTGCCAGCAGTTTGACAGGGGACTATGGCTACACCTTC
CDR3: CASSLTGDYGYTF

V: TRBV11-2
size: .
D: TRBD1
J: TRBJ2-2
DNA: TGTGCCAGCGGGGGGACAGGGACCGGGGAGCTGTTTTTT
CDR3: CASGGTGTGELFF

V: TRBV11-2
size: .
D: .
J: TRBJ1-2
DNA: TGTGCCAGCAGCACCTCAACAGGGAACTATGGCTACACCTTC
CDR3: CASSTSTGNYGYTF

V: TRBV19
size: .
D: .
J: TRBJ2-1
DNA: TGTGCCAGTAGTATAGACTCGGACTTAGCTCGGTTCTTC
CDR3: CASSIDSDLARFF

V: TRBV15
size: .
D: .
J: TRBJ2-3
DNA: TGTGCCACCAGCAGAGATCGTGATACGCAGTATTTT
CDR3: CATSRDRDTQYF

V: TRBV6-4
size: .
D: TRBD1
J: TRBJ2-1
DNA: TGTGCCAGCAGTAACGGACAGGGGGCGGCTTACAATGAGCAGTTCTTC
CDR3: CASSNGQGAAYNEQFF